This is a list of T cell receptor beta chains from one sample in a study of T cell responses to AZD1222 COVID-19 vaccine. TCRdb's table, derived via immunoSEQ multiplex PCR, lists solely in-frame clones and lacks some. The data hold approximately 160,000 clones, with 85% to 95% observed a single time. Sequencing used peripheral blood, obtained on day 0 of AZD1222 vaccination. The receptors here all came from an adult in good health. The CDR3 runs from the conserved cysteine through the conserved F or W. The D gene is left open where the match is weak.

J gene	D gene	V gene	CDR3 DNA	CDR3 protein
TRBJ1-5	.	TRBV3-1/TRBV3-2	TGTGCCAGCAGCCAGGGCAGCCTTTCTCAGCCCCAGCATTTT	CASSQGSLSQPQHF
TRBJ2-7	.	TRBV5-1	TGCGCCAGCAGCTTGGCGGGACAATACTACGAGCAGTACTTC	CASSLAGQYYEQYF
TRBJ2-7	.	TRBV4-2	TGTGCCAGCAGCCAAGCCTACGGCGGAGATTACTACGAGCAGTACTTC	CASSQAYGGDYYEQYF
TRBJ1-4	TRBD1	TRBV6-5	TGTGCCACCATCCTATATACAGGGGGCTTTGAAAAACTGTTTTTT	CATILYTGGFEKLFF
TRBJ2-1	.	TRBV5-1	TGCGCCAGCAGCAGAACGACCTACAATGAGCAGTTCTTC	CASSRTTYNEQFF
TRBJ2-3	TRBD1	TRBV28	TGTGCCAGCAGTTTATTCCCGGGACAGGGCACAGATACGCAGTATTTT	CASSLFPGQGTDTQYF
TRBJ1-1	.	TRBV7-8	TGTGCCAGCAGCCGAGGAGCCTCCTACACTGAAGCTTTCTTT	CASSRGASYTEAFF
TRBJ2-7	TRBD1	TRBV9	TGTGCCAGCAGCGGCGACGGGACAGAAGAGCAGTACTTC	CASSGDGTEEQYF
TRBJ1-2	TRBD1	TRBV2	TGTGCCAGCAGGGGGGACAGGCACAACTATGGCTACACCTTC	CASRGDRHNYGYTF
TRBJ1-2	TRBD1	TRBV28	TGTGCCAGCACCCGACAGGGGGCTTCTGAGACCGACACCTTC	CASTRQGASETDTF
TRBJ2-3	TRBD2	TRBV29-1	TGCAGCGTTGAAGCGGGGGGGGATACGCAGTATTTT	CSVEAGGDTQYF